This is a list of T cell receptor beta chains from one sample in a study of Ad26.COV2.S vaccination and SARS-CoV-2 variants. Only in-frame clones appear in the TCRdb table, and some are missing; sequencing was by immunoSEQ multiplex PCR. The sample consists of 350,000 to 500,000 clones, about 88% of them appearing once. The specimen comprised peripheral blood, sampled in a trial of Ad26.COV2.S vaccine versus placebo. Source of these receptors: a person between 18 and 65 years old who received the Ad26.COV2.S COVID-19 vaccine or a placebo. CDR3s include the opening cysteine and the closing phenylalanine or tryptophan. Each record gives: clone size, J gene, V gene, D gene, CDR3 protein. The D gene is left open where the match is weak. The size of a clone is reported for some rows only, either as once, few or many, or as a class for expanded clones.

NA,TRBJ1-3,TRBV13,TRBD1,CASSDREDPGNTIYF
NA,TRBJ2-1,TRBV7-9,NA,CASSLSHQENSNEQFF
NA,TRBJ1-1,TRBV7-6,NA,CASSLPNGRAFF
once,TRBJ2-4,TRBV20-1,NA,CSAGDLAKNIQYF
NA,TRBJ2-5,TRBV4-3,NA,CASSQDWGDQETQYF
NA,TRBJ1-6,TRBV14,NA,CASSQGWGSPLHF
NA,TRBJ2-1,TRBV11-3,NA,CASSLGRHNEQFF
NA,TRBJ1-5,TRBV6-5,NA,CATTMRQANQPQHF
NA,TRBJ2-7,TRBV12-3/TRBV12-4,NA,CASMGLRTYEQYF
NA,TRBJ1-2,TRBV15,NA,CATSRVQENYGYTF
NA,TRBJ2-1,TRBV7-3,NA,CASSLTRSGADEQFF
NA,TRBJ2-2,TRBV7-2,TRBD1,CASSFSQGQLFF
NA,TRBJ2-7,TRBV7-2,TRBD1,CASSLVTGGSYEQYF
once,TRBJ1-5,TRBV19,NA,CASSMLTGGDQPQHF
NA,TRBJ2-1,TRBV2,NA,CASSEVFYNEQFF
NA,TRBJ2-5,TRBV24-1,NA,CATSAPGAGETQYF
NA,TRBJ1-1,TRBV19,NA,CASSIGRLNTEAFF
few,TRBJ1-3,TRBV19,NA,CASSIYGSSGNTIYF
NA,TRBJ1-1,TRBV5-6,TRBD1,CASSPILTGWTEAFF
NA,TRBJ1-5,TRBV27,TRBD1,CASRRGTGGSNQPQHF
NA,TRBJ1-1,TRBV6-5,NA,CASSAQGRNTEAFF
NA,TRBJ1-2,TRBV27,NA,CASSLMGGGYGYTF
NA,TRBJ2-5,TRBV14,NA,CASSPRLPGRYQETQYF
NA,TRBJ2-1,TRBV2,NA,CASSGIGGLYYNEQFF
NA,TRBJ1-4,TRBV29-1,NA,CSVDGGGSEKLFF
NA,TRBJ1-1,TRBV6-6,NA,CASSLWAGRVTEAFF
once,TRBJ2-7,TRBV7-7,NA,CASSRMTGPTYEQYF
NA,TRBJ1-1,TRBV12-3/TRBV12-4,NA,CASIGMPGTEAFF
once,TRBJ1-1,TRBV7-2,NA,CASAPMRARMNTEAFF